This is a list of T cell receptor beta chains from one sample in a study of blood T cell repertoires in COVID-19. Clones were read by immunoSEQ multiplex PCR, and TCRdb kept only the in-frame ones, dropping some. The sample has approximately 140,000 clones; approximately 80% are singletons. The sequencing input was peripheral blood. All receptors come from a human donor in a cohort sampled during active COVID-19. CDR3s include the opening cysteine and the closing phenylalanine or tryptophan.

V gene | CDR3 protein
TRBV3-1/TRBV3-2 | CASSQRQIGEQYF
TRBV9 | CASSVGGGQGEQYF
TRBV3-1/TRBV3-2 | CASSQGQIGNTIYF
TRBV5-4 | CASRGQGEGEKLFF
TRBV24-1 | CATSDTREAKNIQYF
TRBV29-1 | CSAASGSGNSPLHF
TRBV15 | CATSREGPGRSPTGETIYF
TRBV5-5 | CASSFRTSGGGEQFF
TRBV5-6 | CASSLFREVNTGELFF
TRBV6-5 | CASSRTSGGQNIQYF
TRBV6-5 | CASSRTGTGIFGYTF
TRBV13 | CASSLDGQGVGGYTF
TRBV4-2 | CASSQTDSQAGNTIYF
TRBV18 | CASSHSGDEQFF
TRBV5-8 | CASSRPYSGGLYEQFF
TRBV6-5 | CASSFGDRADYGYTF
TRBV24-1 | CATSDLSDSETQYF
TRBV5-1 | CASSLDRGSYNEQFF
TRBV6-5 | CASRGTGYFDEQFF